The 17 T cell receptor beta chains below come from one sample, sequenced in a study of T cells in localized non-small cell lung cancer. The data were produced by immunoSEQ multiplex PCR, yet TCRdb's version contains in-frame clones alone and is incomplete. The data hold about 2,800 clones, with approximately 30% observed a single time. Here the sequenced sample was lung tumor tissue, taken before any cancer treatment. The receptors derive from a female donor older than 55 with stage II squamous cell lung carcinoma.

The chain has TRBV28 and TRBJ2-1; 9 positions match TRBD1. Germline V CDR1 and CDR2: MDHEN, SYDVKM. J gave up 4 bases and V 3 bases, and 1 base lay outside the gene matches. The CDR3 sequence is 14 residues long. In nucleotides, the CDR3 is TGTGCCAGCAGTTTTGGGACAGGGTACAATGAGCAGTTCTTC. Its translation is CASSFGTGYNEQFF.

This clone is medium-sized by share. The genes are TRBV11-3 and TRBJ2-5; D call uncertain. Per the germline V gene, CDR1 is SGHNT and CDR2 is YENEEA. The CDR3 extends over 15 amino acids. V lost 3 bases and J 3 bases, leaving 14 bases between the germline ends. The CDR3 DNA is TGTGCCAGCAGCTTTCGACAAACAATCAAAGAGACCCAGTACTTC. It translates to CASSFRQTIKETQYF.

This chain links TRBV25-1 with TRBJ2-5, with TRBD2 matching 13 bases. CDR1 MGHDK and CDR2 SYGVNS come from the germline V gene. With V trimmed by 3 bases and J by 5 bases, 6 bases remained unmatched. This CDR3 comprises 16 residues. This CDR3 is CASSEGLAGFEETQYF. CDR3 in DNA: TGTGCCAGCAGTGAGGGACTAGCGGGGTTCGAGGAGACCCAGTACTTC.

This rearrangement joins TRBV19 to TRBJ1-1; no reliable D call. This CDR3 spans 14 amino acids. V was trimmed by 3 bases and J by 1 base, leaving 9 bases between them. CDR1 is LNHDA, CDR2 SQIVND, per germline (reference sequence). CDR3 DNA sequence: TGTGCCAGTAGTATCGGAGGACGGAACACTGAAGCTTTCTTT. Its translation: CASSIGGRNTEAFF.

Only a few counts were recorded for this clone. The chain recombines TRBV11-3 with TRBJ2-7, with TRBD2 matching 10 bases. J lost 3 bases, V lost 5 bases, and 7 bases had no gene match. From germline, CDR1 is SGHNT and CDR2 YENEEA. The CDR3 covers 15 residues. The DNA for the CDR3 is TGTGCCAGCAGCATGAGCGGGGGGGTTTACTACGAGCAGTACTTC. Its protein is CASSMSGGVYYEQYF.

V gene TRBV29-1 combines with J gene TRBJ2-2, with 7 bases that match TRBD1. Unmatched junction bases numbered 6, after V lost 5 bases and J lost 6 bases. The germline V gene has CDR1 SQVTM and CDR2 ANQGSEA. CDR3 length: 13 amino acids. The CDR3 protein is CSVSGQGAGELFF. CDR3 bases: TGCAGCGTTAGTGGGCAGGGGGCCGGGGAGCTGTTTTTT.

This clone is labeled hyperexpanded. The chain recombines TRBV9 with TRBJ1-6; 10 bases match TRBD1. CDR1 and CDR2 (germline): SGDLS, YYNGEE. J was trimmed by 6 bases and V by 3 bases; bases with no gene match: 6. The CDR3 is 16 amino acids. The CDR3 is CASSEWGQGFNSPLHF. CDR3 sequence (DNA): TGTGCCAGCAGCGAGTGGGGACAGGGGTTTAATTCACCCCTCCACTTT.

The V call is TRBV30, the J call TRBJ1-5; D uncertain. Trimming took off 3 bases at V and 1 base at J, with 7 bases between the two ends. Germline loops: CDR1 GTSNPN, CDR2 SVGIG (reference sequence). This CDR3 has 13 amino acids. This CDR3 reads CAWSRGSNQPQHF. The CDR3, as DNA: TGTGCCTGGAGCCGGGGAAGCAATCAGCCCCAGCATTTT.

This clone came up a few times. The J gene is TRBJ1-6, the V gene TRBV11-3, with 7 bases identical to TRBD1. The CDR3 has 14 residues. Trimming took 4 bases from V and 4 from J; bases not matched to a gene: 1. CDR1 SGHNT and CDR2 YENEEA come from the germline V gene. This CDR3 is CASSSQGYNSPLHF. The CDR3 nucleotides read TGTGCCAGCAGCTCACAGGGGTATAATTCACCCCTCCACTTT. Looking up the rest from reference TRBV11-3 and TRBJ1-6 gives the full variable domain: EAGVVQSPRYKIIEKKQPVAFWCNPISGHNTLYWYLQNLGQGPELLIRYENEEAVDDSQLPKDRFSAERLKGVDSTLKIQPAELGDSAVYLCASSSQGYNSPLHFGNGTRLTVT.

This clone came up a few times. This rearrangement joins TRBV30 to TRBJ1-1; D ambiguous. V shed 3 bases and J shed 0 bases, with 5 bases lying between them. The CDR3 is 12 residues long. Germline lookup yields CDR1 GTSNPN and CDR2 SVGIG (reference sequence). This CDR3 is CAWRGMNTEAFF. CDR3 coding DNA: TGTGCCTGGAGGGGAATGAACACTGAAGCTTTCTTT. Full variable domain (missing parts from reference TRBV30 and TRBJ1-1): SQTIHQWPATLVQPVGSPLSLECTVEGTSNPNLYWYRQAAGRGLQLLFYSVGIGQISSEVPQNLSASRPQDRQFILSSKKLLLSDSGFYLCAWRGMNTEAFFGQGTRLTVV.

This clone is large by share. The chain couples TRBV11-3 to TRBJ1-6; D remains ambiguous. V lost 8 bases to trimming and J lost 7 bases, with 15 bases between them. CDR1 is SGHNT and CDR2 is YENEEA in the germline V gene. This CDR3 contains 14 residues. The CDR3 nucleotides read TGTGCCAGCGGCCCTACCGGGTCAAATTCACCCCTCCACTTT. Translated: CASGPTGSNSPLHF.

The V call is TRBV11-3, the J call TRBJ2-7; 7 bases are a match to TRBD2. The ends lost 6 bases at V and 1 base at J; junction bases unmatched: 6. This CDR3 has 14 residues. From germline, CDR1 is SGHNT and CDR2 YENEEA. CDR3 DNA sequence: TGTGCCAGCAGTTTGGGGGGAGGGTCCTACGAGCAGTACTTC. It yields the protein CASSLGGGSYEQYF.

This clone appeared once. The chain joins TRBV25-1 to TRBJ2-5; a weak D match, TRBD1 (5 bases). V was trimmed by 3 bases and J by 4 bases, leaving 6 bases between them. The CDR3 runs 12 residues. The germline V gene encodes CDR1 MGHDK and CDR2 SYGVNS. CDR3 bases: TGTGCCAGCAGTGAGCAGGGAGAGACCCAGTACTTC. This translates into CASSEQGETQYF.

This clone was seen a handful of times. CDR3 sequence: CASTANRGDEKLFF. The CDR3 region has the DNA TGTGCCAGCACAGCAAACAGGGGGGATGAAAAACTGTTTTTT. This chain uses TRBV2 with TRBJ1-4; 8 nucleotides agree with TRBD1. The CDR3 extends over 14 amino acids. Germline assignment: CDR1 SNHLY and CDR2 FYNNEI. V shed 7 bases, J shed 6 bases, and the junction held 7 bases outside the gene matches.

The chain uses TRBV10-2 and TRBJ1-1; maybe TRBD1 (6 bases). Germline lookup yields CDR1 WSHSY and CDR2 SAAADI. V lost 7 bases to trimming and J lost 3 bases, with 15 bases between them. The CDR3 totals 14 residues. The chain's CDR3 is CASIGSRGDTEAFF. The CDR3 DNA reads TGCGCCAGCATAGGGTCAAGGGGGGACACTGAAGCTTTCTTT.

This clone is a singleton in its sample. The rearrangement uses TRBV2 and TRBJ1-3; D is uncertain. The CDR3 consists of 12 residues. The V gene's germline CDR1 is SNHLY and CDR2 FYNNEI. V lost 4 bases to trimming and J lost 4 bases, with 5 bases between them. The chain's CDR3 is CASSGSGNTIYF. DNA for the CDR3: TGTGCCAGCAGTGGGAGCGGAAACACCATATATTTT.

This chain joins TRBV7-1 and TRBJ2-3, with a weak D call TRBD1 (5 bases). TRBV7-1 has ORF status, its function being uncertain. The CDR3 consists of 16 residues. Between the trimmed V and J ends, which lost 5 bases and 0 bases, there was a span of 15 bases. The CDR3 bases are TGTGCCAGCAGCCCACGCCCTAGGGGCAGCACAGATACGCAGTATTTT. Protein product: CASSPRPRGSTDTQYF.